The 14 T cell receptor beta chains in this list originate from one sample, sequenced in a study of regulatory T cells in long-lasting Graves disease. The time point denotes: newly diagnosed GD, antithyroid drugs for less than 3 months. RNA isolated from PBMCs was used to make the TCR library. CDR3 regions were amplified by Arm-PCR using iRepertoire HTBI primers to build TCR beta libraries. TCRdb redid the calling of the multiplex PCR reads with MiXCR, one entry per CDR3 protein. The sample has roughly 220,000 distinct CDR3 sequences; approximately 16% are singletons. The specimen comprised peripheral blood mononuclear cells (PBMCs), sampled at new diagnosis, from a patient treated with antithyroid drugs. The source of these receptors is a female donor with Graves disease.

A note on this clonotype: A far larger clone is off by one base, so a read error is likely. The CDR3 reads CASSSQREGRREQFF. CDR3 coding DNA: TGTGCCAGCAGTTCCCAGCGGGAGGGCCGTCGTGAGCAGTTCTTC. The chain uses TRBV11-3 and TRBJ2-1; 10 bases fit TRBD2. The CDR3 loop spans 15 amino acids. Losses at the gene ends were 6 bases for V and 9 bases for J; bases not matched to a gene: 11. The germline V gene has CDR1 SGHNT and CDR2 YENEEA.

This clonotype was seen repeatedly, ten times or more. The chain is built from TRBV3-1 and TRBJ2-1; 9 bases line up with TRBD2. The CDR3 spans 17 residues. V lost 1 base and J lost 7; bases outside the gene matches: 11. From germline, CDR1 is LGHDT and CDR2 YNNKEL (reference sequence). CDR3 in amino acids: CASSQGPTSGPLNEQFF. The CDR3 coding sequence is TGTGCCAGCAGCCAAGGGCCGACTAGCGGCCCCCTAAATGAGCAGTTCTTC.

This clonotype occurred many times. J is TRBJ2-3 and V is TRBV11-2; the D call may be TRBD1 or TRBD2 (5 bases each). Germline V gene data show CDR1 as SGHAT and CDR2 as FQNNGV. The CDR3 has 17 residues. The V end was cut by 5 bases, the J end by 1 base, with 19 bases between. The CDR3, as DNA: TGTGCCAGCAGCCACCGGGGCATTCCTCGCGGCACAGATACGCAGTATTTT. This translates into CASSHRGIPRGTDTQYF.

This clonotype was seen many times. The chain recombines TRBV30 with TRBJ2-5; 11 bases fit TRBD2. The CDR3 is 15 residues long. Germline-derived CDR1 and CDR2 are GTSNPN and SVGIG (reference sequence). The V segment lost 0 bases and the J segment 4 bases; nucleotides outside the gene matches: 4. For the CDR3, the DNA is TGTGCCTGGAGTGTTGGACTAGCGGGCAGAGAGACCCAGTACTTC. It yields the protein CAWSVGLAGRETQYF.

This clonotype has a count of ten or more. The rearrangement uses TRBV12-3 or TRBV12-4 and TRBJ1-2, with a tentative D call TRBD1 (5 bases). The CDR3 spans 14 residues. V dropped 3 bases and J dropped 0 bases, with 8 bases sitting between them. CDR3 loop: CASSFGGSNYGYTF. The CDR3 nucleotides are TGTGCCAGCAGTTTTGGGGGGTCTAACTATGGCTACACCTTC.

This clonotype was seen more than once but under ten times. In nucleotides, the CDR3 is TGTGCCAGTAGCCGAGTAGCGGGAGGGCCTAATGAGCAGTTCTTC. The encoded protein is CASSRVAGGPNEQFF. The chain links TRBV19 to TRBJ2-1; 11 bases are shared with TRBD2. J was trimmed by 7 bases and V by 6 bases; bases with no gene match: 8. This CDR3 is 15 amino acids long. Germline V gene lookup returns CDR1 LNHDA and CDR2 SQIVND (reference sequence). Based on the CDR3 plus reference TRBV19 and TRBJ2-1, the full variable domain is DGGITQSPKYLFRKEGQNVTLSCEQNLNHDAMYWYRQDPGQGLRLIYYSQIVNDFQKGDIAEGYSVSREKKESFPLTVTSAQKNPTAFYLCASSRVAGGPNEQFFGPGTRLTVL.

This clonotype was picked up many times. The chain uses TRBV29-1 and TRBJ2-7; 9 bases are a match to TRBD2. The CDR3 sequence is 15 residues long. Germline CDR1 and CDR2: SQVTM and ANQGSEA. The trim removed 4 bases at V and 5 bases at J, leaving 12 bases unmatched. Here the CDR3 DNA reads TGCAGCGTTGCTCGCGGGAGGGCCTTTATCGACGAGCAGTACTTC. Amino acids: CSVARGRAFIDEQYF.

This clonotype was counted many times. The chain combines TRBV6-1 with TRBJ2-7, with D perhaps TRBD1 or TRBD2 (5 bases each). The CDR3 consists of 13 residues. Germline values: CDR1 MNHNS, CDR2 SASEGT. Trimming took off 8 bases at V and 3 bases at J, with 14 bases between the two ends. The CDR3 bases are TGTGCCAGCGTATGGGACGACGACTACGAGCAGTACTTC. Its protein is CASVWDDDYEQYF.

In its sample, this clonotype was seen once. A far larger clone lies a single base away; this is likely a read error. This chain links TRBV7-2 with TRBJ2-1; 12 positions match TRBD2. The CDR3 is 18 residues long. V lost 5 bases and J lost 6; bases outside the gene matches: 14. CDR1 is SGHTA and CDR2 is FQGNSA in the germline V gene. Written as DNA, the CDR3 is TGTGCCAGCAGCCACCCCCCTCTTCTAGCGGGAGGGTGCAATGAGCAGTTCTTC. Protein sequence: CASSHPPLLAGGCNEQFF.

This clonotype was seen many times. The CDR3 loop is CASKAGGFLEQYF. The CDR3 DNA sequence: TGTGCCAGCAAAGCGGGAGGTTTTTTGGAGCAGTACTTC. The chain carries TRBV25-1 and TRBJ2-7; 9 bases match TRBD2. Germline V gene lookup returns CDR1 MGHDK and CDR2 SYGVNS. This CDR3 is built from 13 residues. Losses at the gene ends were 7 bases for V and 7 bases for J; bases not matched to a gene: 8.

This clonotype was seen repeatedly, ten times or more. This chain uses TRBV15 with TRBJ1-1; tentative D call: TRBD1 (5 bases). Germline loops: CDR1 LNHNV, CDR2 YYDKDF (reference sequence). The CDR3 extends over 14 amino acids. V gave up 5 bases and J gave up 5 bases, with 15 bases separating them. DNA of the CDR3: TGTGCCACCAGCCATACAGGACGGAGTACTGAAGCTTTCTTT. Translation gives CATSHTGRSTEAFF.

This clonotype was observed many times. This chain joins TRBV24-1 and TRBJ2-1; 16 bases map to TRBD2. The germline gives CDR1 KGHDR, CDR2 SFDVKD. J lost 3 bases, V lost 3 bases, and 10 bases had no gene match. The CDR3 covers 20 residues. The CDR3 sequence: CATSDPPGTSGRVGYNEQFF. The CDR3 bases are TGTGCCACCAGTGATCCACCCGGGACTAGCGGGAGGGTGGGCTACAATGAGCAGTTCTTC.

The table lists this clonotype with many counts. The CDR3 DNA reads as TGTGCCAGCAGTGATTCTGAGACAGGGGGGCACTATGGCTACACCTTC. As protein: CASSDSETGGHYGYTF. The chain has TRBV2 and TRBJ1-2; TRBD1 aligns across 9 bases. CDR1 and CDR2 (germline): SNHLY, FYNNEI. The CDR3 extends over 16 amino acids. V lost 3 bases and J lost 3; bases outside the gene matches: 8.

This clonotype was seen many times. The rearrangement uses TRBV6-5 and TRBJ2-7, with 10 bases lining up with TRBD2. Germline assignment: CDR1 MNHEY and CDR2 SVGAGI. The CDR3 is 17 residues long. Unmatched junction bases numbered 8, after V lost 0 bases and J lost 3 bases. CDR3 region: CASSYSRTSGPVYEQYF. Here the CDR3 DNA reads TGTGCCAGCAGTTACTCGAGGACTAGCGGACCGGTCTACGAGCAGTACTTC.